This T cell receptor beta chain was recovered during a study of human T cells and chemical hapten exposure. Study-level points and caveats: Clustering by CDR3 similarity yielded significantly more large clusters from expanded TCRs than controls. Correlating positively with patch test score were the PT1 expanded TCR counts. Among TCRs, those above 1 in 1000 frequency were unaffected by DPC sensitization.

This clonotype was detected a few times. What it binds is not known. Germline V gene sequence: CDR1 SGHDN, CDR2 FVKESK. The germline V and J ends were trimmed by 1 base and 0 bases, with 6 bases remaining between them. The CDR3 runs to 14 residues. Individual cDNA molecules had unique molecular identifiers attached to them by the library. MiXCR, applied by TCRdb to the RACE reads, yields one record per CDR3 protein. The sample contains 100,000 to 120,000 distinct CDR3 sequences, 30% to 35% of which appear only once. Time point denoted: patch test 3, about 24 weeks after DPC sensitization. Treatment noted: therapeutic diphenylcyclopropenone sensitization with weekly scalp DPC.

The rearrangement links TRBV14 to TRBJ1-2; D not resolved. The TCR comes from a man aged 35-49 years with alopecia areata. Some clones in this sample may be carry-over from other donors' samples. The sample consisted of whole blood, taken in connection with sensitization to the hapten diphenylcyclopropenone (DPC). DNA for the CDR3: TGTGCCAGCAGCCAAGTGTGGACTAACTATGGCTACACCTTC. Translation gives CASSQVWTNYGYTF.